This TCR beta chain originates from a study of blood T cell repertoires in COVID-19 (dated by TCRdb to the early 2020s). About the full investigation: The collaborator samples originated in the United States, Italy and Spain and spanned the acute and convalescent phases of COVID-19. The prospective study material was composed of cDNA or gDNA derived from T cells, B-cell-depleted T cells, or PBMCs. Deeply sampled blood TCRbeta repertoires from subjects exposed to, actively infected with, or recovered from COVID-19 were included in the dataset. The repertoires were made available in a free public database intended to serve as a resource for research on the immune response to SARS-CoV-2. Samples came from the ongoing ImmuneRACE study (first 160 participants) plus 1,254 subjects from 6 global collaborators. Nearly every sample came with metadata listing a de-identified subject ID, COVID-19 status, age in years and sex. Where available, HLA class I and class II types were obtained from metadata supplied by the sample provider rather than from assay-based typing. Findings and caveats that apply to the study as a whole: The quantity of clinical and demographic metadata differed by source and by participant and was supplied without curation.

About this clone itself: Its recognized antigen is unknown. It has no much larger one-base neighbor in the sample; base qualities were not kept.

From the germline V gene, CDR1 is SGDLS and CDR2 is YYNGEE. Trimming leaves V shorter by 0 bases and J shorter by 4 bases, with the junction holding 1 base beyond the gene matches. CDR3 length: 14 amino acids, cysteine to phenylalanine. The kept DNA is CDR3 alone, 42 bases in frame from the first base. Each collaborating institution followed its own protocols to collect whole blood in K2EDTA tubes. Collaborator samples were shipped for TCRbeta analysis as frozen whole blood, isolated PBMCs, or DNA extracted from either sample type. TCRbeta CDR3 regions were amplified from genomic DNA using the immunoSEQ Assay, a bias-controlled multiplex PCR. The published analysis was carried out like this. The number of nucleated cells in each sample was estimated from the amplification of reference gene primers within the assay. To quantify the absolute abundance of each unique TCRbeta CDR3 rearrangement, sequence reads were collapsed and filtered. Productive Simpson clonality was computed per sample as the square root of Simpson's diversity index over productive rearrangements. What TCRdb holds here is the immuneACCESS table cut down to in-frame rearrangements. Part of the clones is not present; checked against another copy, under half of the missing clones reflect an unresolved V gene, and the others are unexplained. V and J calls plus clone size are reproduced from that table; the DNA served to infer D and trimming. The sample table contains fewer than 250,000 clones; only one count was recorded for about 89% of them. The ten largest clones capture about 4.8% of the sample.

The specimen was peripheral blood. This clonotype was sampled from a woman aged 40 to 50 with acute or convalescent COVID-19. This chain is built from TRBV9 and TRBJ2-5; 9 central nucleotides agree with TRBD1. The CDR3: CASSVATGGETQYF. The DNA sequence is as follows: TGTGCCAGCAGCGTAGCGACAGGGGGAGAGACCCAGTACTTC.